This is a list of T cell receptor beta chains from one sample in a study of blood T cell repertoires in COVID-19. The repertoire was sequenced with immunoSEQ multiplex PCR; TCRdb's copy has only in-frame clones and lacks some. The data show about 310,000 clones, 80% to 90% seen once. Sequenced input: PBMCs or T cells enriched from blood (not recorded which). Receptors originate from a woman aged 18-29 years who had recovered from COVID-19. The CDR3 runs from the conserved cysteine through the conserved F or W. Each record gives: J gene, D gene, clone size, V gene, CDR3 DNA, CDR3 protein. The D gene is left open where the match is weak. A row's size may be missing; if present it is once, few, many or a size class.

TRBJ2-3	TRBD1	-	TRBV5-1	TGCGCCAGCAGCCGGACAGGGGGCGCAAATACGCAGTATTTT	CASSRTGGANTQYF
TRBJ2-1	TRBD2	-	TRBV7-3	TGTGCCAGCAGCTTATCTAGCGGGAGTCGCAATGAGCAGTTCTTC	CASSLSSGSRNEQFF
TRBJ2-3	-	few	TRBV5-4	TGTGCCAGCAGCTTGCCGGGCACAGATACGCAGTATTTT	CASSLPGTDTQYF
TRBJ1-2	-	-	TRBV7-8	TGTGCCAGCACCCGAACAGGGAGCGAGTACACCTTC	CASTRTGSEYTF
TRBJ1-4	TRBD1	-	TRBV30	TGTGCCTGGAGTCACCTGACAGGGGATTTTGAAAAACTGTTTTTT	CAWSHLTGDFEKLFF
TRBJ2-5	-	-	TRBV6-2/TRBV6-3	TGTGCCAGCAGTTACTTGGTACCTACGGGGGAGACCCAGTACTTC	CASSYLVPTGETQYF
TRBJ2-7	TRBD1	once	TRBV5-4	TGTGCCAGCAGCTTTAACAGGGGGGAAGATTACGAGCAGTACTTC	CASSFNRGEDYEQYF
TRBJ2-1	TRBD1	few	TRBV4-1	TGCGCCAGCAGCCCCCGGGACAGTAAGGATGAGCAGTTCTTC	CASSPRDSKDEQFF
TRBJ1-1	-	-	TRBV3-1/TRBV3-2	TGTGCCAGCAGTTACCACGGAGGGGAGAATGAAGCTTTCTTT	CASSYHGGENEAFF
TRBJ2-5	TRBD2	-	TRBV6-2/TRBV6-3	TGTGCCAGCAGTTCCGCGGGGGAAGAGACCCAGTACTTC	CASSSAGEETQYF
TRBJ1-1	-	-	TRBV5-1	TGCGCCAGCAGCACGCAGGGGAGAGGAATGAGGGCTTTCTTT	CASSTQGRGMRAFF
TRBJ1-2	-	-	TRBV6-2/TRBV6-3	TGTGCCAGCAGTTACGGTGGCAGGATGAACTATGGCTACACCTTC	CASSYGGRMNYGYTF
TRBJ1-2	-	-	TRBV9	TGTGCCAGCAGCGTAGTAAACAGCATGTCTGGCTACACCTTC	CASSVVNSMSGYTF
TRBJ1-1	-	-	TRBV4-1	TGCGCCAGCAGCCAAAGGGGTAACACTGAAGCTTTCTTT	CASSQRGNTEAFF
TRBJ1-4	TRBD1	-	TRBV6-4	TGTGCCAGCCGGGACAGGCTGGGCCCTTTAGGAAAACTGTTTTTT	CASRDRLGPLGKLFF
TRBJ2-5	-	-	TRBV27	TGTGCCAGCAGAAATGGAGGGGCGGGGGAGACCCAGTACTTC	CASRNGGAGETQYF
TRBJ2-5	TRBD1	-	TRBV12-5	TGTGCTAGTGGTCCCTCAGGGGGCGCCTTGGAGACCCAGTACTTC	CASGPSGGALETQYF
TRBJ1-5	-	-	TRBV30	TGTGCCTGGACTAGGAGTAGCAATCAGCCCCAGCATTTT	CAWTRSSNQPQHF
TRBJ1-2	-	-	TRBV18	TGTGCCAGCTCAGGAGGGAGCTATGGCTACACCTTC	CASSGGSYGYTF
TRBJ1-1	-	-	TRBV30	TGTGCCTGGAGCCAGGGCAGGACTGAAGCTTTCTTT	CAWSQGRTEAFF
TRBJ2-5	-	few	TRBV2	TGTGCCAGCAGTGCTCTGGGGCGAACCCAGTACTTC	CASSALGRTQYF
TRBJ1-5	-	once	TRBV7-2	TGTGCCAGCAGCTTAAGCCGGTCCAATCAGCCCCAGCATTTT	CASSLSRSNQPQHF
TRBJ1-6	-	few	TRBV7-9	TGTGCCAGCAGCTCGGACAGCTCCTATAATTCACCCCTCCACTTT	CASSSDSSYNSPLHF
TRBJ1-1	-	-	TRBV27	TGTGCCAGCAGTTTAAATCTAGGGGGCACTGAAGCTTTCTTT	CASSLNLGGTEAFF
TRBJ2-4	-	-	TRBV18	TGTGCCAGCTCACCACCTTCCAGAAGCATTCAGTACTTC	CASSPPSRSIQYF
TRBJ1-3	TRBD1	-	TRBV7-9	TGTGCCAGCAGCTCCTACCGGGACAGGTACCGAAACACCATATATTTT	CASSSYRDRYRNTIYF
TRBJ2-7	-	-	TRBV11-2	TGTGCCAGCAGCTTAGGCCAGGACATGTTCGAGCAGTACTTC	CASSLGQDMFEQYF
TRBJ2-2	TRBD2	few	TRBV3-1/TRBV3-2	TGTGCCAGCAGCCAAGCCCGACCTCTAGCGGAGAACACCGGGGAGCTGTTTTTT	CASSQARPLAENTGELFF
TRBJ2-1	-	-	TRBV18	TGTGCCAGCTCACCAAATGGACAGACCTACAATGAGCAGTTCTTC	CASSPNGQTYNEQFF
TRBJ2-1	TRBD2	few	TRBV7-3	TGTGCCAGCAGCTTAAGTTTCGCGGGAGAGCCTTTCCCGCCCTACAATGAGCAGTTCTTC	CASSLSFAGEPFPPYNEQFF
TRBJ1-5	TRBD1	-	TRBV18	TGTGCCAGCTCACCAGGCACAGGGGAGTATCAGCCCCAGCATTTT	CASSPGTGEYQPQHF
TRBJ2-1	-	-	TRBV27	TGTGCCAGCAGTTCCGAGCCTCGGACTGTTTGGAATGAGCAGTTCTTC	CASSSEPRTVWNEQFF
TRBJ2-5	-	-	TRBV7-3	TGTGCCAGCAAAAGAGGGGGAGGGCCAGGAGAGACCCAGTACTTC	CASKRGGGPGETQYF
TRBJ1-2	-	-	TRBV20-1	TGCAGTGCTAGTTTACAGGGACCGTATGGCTACACCTTC	CSASLQGPYGYTF
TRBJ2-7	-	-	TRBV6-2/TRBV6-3	TGTGCCAGCAGTTACTTCGACGAGCAGTACTTC	CASSYFDEQYF
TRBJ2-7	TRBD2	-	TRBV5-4	TGTGCCAGCAGCCCTGTTCCCGGGACTAGCTTCAACTACGAGCAGTACTTC	CASSPVPGTSFNYEQYF
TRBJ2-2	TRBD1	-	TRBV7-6	TGTGCCAGCAGCCTAGGACAGGGCAACACCGGGGAGCTGTTTTTT	CASSLGQGNTGELFF
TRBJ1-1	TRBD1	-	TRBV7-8	TGTGCCAGCAGCCGAGGACAGGGGCGCCCCCGGACTGAAGCTTTCTTT	CASSRGQGRPRTEAFF
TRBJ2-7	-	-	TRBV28	TGTGCCAGCAGGGCCTCTTCGTACTCCTACGAGCAGTACTTC	CASRASSYSYEQYF
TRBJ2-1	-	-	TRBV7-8	TGTGCCAGCAGCTTAGTCGAAGCGGAAACCTACAATGAGCAGTTCTTC	CASSLVEAETYNEQFF
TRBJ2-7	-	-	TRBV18	TGTGCCAGCTCACCGGCTGTTTCCTACGAGCAGTACTTC	CASSPAVSYEQYF
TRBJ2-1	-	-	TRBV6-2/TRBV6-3	TGTGCCAGCAGTTACATTACAGGCAATGAGCAGTTCTTC	CASSYITGNEQFF
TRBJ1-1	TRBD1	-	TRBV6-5	TGTGCCAGCAGTTGGGACAGGGGGAACACTGAAGCTTTCTTT	CASSWDRGNTEAFF
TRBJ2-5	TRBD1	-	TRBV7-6	TGTGCCAGCAGCCCAGGACAGGGTTTTCGGGAGACCCAGTACTTC	CASSPGQGFRETQYF
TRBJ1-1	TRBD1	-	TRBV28	TGTGCCAGCAGTTTCTGGCAGGGGGCTCAGAGGAACACTGAAGCTTTCTTT	CASSFWQGAQRNTEAFF
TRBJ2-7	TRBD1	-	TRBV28	TGTGCCAGCAGTTTTCAGGGGGCCCGCTCCTACGAGCAGTACTTC	CASSFQGARSYEQYF
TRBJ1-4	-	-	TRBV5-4	TGTGCCAGCAGCTTAAAGAAAGAAGAGGAAAAACTGTTTTTT	CASSLKKEEEKLFF
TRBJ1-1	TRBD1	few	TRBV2	TGTGCCAGCAGTAAGGAGGAGGCAGGGGGAGCTTTCTTT	CASSKEEAGGAFF
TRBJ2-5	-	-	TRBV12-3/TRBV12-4	TGTGCCAGCAGTTTAAGAGAACCCATCCACTTC	CASSLREPIHF
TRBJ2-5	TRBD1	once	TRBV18	TGTGCCAGCTCACCTCCGGGGACAGTTCAAGAGACCCAGTACTTC	CASSPPGTVQETQYF
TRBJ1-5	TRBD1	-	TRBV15	TGTGCCACCAGCCGAACCAGGGACAGATACAATCAGCCCCAGCATTTT	CATSRTRDRYNQPQHF
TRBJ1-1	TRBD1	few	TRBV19	TGTGCCACCGGGGACAGGGACAAGGATGAAGCTTTCTTT	CATGDRDKDEAFF
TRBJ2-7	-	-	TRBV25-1	TGTGCCAGCAGTGAAGCAGGGTCCGTCTACGAGCAGTACTTC	CASSEAGSVYEQYF
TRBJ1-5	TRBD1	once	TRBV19	TGTGCCAGTACGGTAGGGACAGGGGAACATCAGCCCCAGCATTTT	CASTVGTGEHQPQHF